These 8 T cell receptor beta chains were sequenced from one sample in a study of CD8 T cells in ankylosing spondylitis. TCRdb reprocessed the 5' RACE reads via MiXCR and lists one record per CDR3 protein. This sample has about 240,000 distinct CDR3 sequences; over 8.5% occur once, and the top ten carry about 6.8%. Specimen: blood, either unsorted or a sorted T cell fraction (not recorded which). The receptor source for this set is a male donor with ankylosing spondylitis or in good health (not recorded which).

This clonotype was observed many times. V usage is TRBV29-1 and J usage is TRBJ1-5; D might be TRBD1 (5 bases). The CDR3 has 12 amino acids. Trimming removed 5 bases from V and 6 bases from J, with 11 bases in between. In germline, CDR1 is SQVTM, CDR2 ANQGSEA. The CDR3 DNA reads TGCAGCGTTTCAGGGTGGGGTCAGCCCCAGCATTTT. This encodes CSVSGWGQPQHF.

The chain has TRBV5-1 and TRBJ1-2; D remains ambiguous. The CDR3 is 13 amino acids. Germline CDR1 is SGHRS and CDR2 is YFSETQ. Trimming left V 0 bases short and J 4 bases short, with 7 bases between. DNA for the CDR3: TGCGCCAGCAGCTTGGAACAGTCCTATGGCTACACCTTC. This encodes CASSLEQSYGYTF.

At least ten counts were recorded for this clonotype. The chain uses TRBV12-3 or TRBV12-4 and TRBJ1-4; D ambiguous. The germline V and J ends were trimmed by 1 base and 10 bases, with 7 bases remaining between them. This CDR3 spans 12 amino acids. CDR3 bases: TGTGCCAGCAGTTTAGGGGTGGGAAAACTGTTTTTT. Translating gives CASSLGVGKLFF.

Worth noting for this clonotype: This may be a read error, as it is one base from a much larger clone. This chain uses TRBV5-1 with TRBJ1-6; unclear D gene. The CDR3 contains 15 residues. Germline CDR1 SGHRS, CDR2 YFSETQ. The CDR3 DNA sequence: TGCACCAGCTCCCTGCGGGAGGATCGAGATTCACCCCTCCACTTT. It yields the protein CTSSLREDRDSPLHF. Drawing the rest from reference TRBV5-1 and TRBJ1-6, the complete variable domain is KAGVTQTPRYLIKTRGQQVTLSCSPISGHRSVSWYQQTPGQGLQFLFEYFSETQRNKGNFPGRFSGRQFSNSRSEMNVSTLELGDSALYLCTSSLREDRDSPLHFGNGTRLTVT.

This clonotype was recorded at least ten times. The CDR3 DNA sequence: TGTGCCAGCAGTTTACAGGGACTAGCGGTCTCCTACAATGAGCAGTTCTTC. It encodes CASSLQGLAVSYNEQFF. This chain uses TRBV12-3 or TRBV12-4 with TRBJ2-1, with 11 bases lining up with TRBD2. The CDR3 has 17 amino acids. Trimming removed 2 bases from V and 0 bases from J; junction bases left unmatched: 3.

This clonotype was seen repeatedly, ten times or more. This chain connects TRBV28 to TRBJ2-1; D possibly uses TRBD1 or TRBD2 (5 bases each). Germline V lookup: CDR1 MDHEN, CDR2 SYDVKM. The CDR3 runs 18 residues. Trimming cost V 6 bases and J 4 bases, with 25 bases left between them. CDR3 DNA sequence: TGTGCCAGCAGCTTCGGAAGGGACCGAGGGATCTTATACAATGAGCAGTTCTTC. This gives the protein CASSFGRDRGILYNEQFF.

This clonotype was counted at least ten times. The chain combines TRBV10-3 with TRBJ1-4; perhaps TRBD1 as D (6 bases). The V gene lost 6 bases and the J gene lost 7 bases, with 15 bases spanning the gap. The CDR3 length is 14 residues. Germline V CDR1 and CDR2: ENHRY, SYGVKD. In DNA, the CDR3 is TGTGCCATCAGCCGGGACATTTTTGCTGAAAAACTGTTTTTT. This translates into CAISRDIFAEKLFF.

Comments on this clonotype: A much larger clonotype is one base distant, so this may be a read error. V and J are TRBV3-1 and TRBJ2-3; maybe TRBD2 (6 bases). The CDR3 totals 14 residues. The V and J ends lost 2 bases and 4 bases respectively, with 10 bases between them. Germline-derived CDR1 and CDR2 are LGHDT and YNNKEL (reference sequence). This chain's CDR3 is CASSQMTSADTQYF. DNA of the CDR3: TGTGCCAGCAGCCAAATGACTAGTGCAGATACGCAGTATTTT.